There are a few counts of the clone carrying this TCR beta chain. The sample is drawn from a study of identifying expanded T cells in peripheral blood. Some clones are missing from TCRdb's copy, which holds only in-frame ones; the method was immunoSEQ multiplex PCR. This sample has about 78,000 clones, with approximately 84% found just once. Trimming cost V 2 bases and J 3 bases, with 8 bases left between them. The length of the CDR3 is 13 residues. Germline V gene data show CDR1 as MNHEY and CDR2 as SMNVEV (reference sequence). The chain combines TRBV27 with TRBJ2-7; D gene ambiguous. The sequence was obtained from a person between 18 and 75 years old in good health. Specimen: blood. CDR3 residues: CASSLAVLYEQYF. The CDR3 DNA is TGTGCCAGCAGTTTAGCGGTACTCTACGAGCAGTACTTC.